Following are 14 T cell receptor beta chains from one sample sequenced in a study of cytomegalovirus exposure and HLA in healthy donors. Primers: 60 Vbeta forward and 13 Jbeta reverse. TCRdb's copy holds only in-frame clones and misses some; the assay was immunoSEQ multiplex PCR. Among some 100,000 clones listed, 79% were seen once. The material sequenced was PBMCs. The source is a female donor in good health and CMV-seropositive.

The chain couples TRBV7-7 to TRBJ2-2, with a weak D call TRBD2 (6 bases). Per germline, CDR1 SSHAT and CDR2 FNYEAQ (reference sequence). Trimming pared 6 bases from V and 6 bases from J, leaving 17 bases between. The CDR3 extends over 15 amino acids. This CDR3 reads CASSGGLGGAGELFF. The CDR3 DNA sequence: TGTGCCAGCAGTGGCGGACTGGGGGGAGCCGGGGAGCTGTTTTTT.

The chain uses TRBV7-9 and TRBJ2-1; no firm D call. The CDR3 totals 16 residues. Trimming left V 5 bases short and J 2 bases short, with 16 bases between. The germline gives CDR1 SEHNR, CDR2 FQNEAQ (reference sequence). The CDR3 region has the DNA TGTGCCAGCAGCAATCGAGACAACCGAGCCTACAATGAGCAGTTCTTC. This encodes CASSNRDNRAYNEQFF.

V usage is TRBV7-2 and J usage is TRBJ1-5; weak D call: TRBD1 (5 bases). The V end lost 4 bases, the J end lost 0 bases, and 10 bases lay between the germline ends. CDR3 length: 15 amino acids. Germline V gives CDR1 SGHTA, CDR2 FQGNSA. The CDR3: CASSSDRNSNQPQHF. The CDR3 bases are TGTGCCAGCAGCTCAGACAGAAATAGCAATCAGCCCCAGCATTTT.

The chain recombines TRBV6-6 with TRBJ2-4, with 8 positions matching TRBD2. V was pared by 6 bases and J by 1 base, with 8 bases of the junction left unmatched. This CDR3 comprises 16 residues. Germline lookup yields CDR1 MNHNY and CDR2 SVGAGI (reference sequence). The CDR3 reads CASSLGGGLAKNIQYF. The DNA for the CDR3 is TGTGCCAGCAGCCTCGGCGGGGGGCTGGCCAAAAACATTCAGTACTTC.

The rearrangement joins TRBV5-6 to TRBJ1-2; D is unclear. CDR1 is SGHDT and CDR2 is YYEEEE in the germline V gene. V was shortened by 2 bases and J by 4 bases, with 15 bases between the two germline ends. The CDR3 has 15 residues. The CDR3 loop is CASSLRLPGGYGYTF. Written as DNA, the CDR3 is TGTGCCAGCAGCTTACGTCTCCCAGGAGGCTATGGCTACACCTTC.

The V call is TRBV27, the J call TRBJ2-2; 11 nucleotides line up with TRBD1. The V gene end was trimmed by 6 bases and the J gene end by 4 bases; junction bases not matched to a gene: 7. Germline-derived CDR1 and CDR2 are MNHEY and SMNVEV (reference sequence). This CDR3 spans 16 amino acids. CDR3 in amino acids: CASSPVGQGGTGELFF. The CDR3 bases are TGTGCCAGCAGCCCCGTGGGACAGGGGGGCACCGGGGAGCTGTTTTTT.

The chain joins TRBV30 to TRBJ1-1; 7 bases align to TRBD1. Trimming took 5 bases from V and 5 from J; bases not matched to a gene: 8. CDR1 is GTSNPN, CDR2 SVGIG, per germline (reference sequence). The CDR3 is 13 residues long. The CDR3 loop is CAWGTGVGTEAFF. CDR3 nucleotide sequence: TGTGCCTGGGGCACAGGGGTCGGGACTGAAGCTTTCTTT. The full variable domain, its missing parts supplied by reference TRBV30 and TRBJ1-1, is SQTIHQWPATLVQPVGSPLSLECTVEGTSNPNLYWYRQAAGRGLQLLFYSVGIGQISSEVPQNLSASRPQDRQFILSSKKLLLSDSGFYLCAWGTGVGTEAFFGQGTRLTVV.

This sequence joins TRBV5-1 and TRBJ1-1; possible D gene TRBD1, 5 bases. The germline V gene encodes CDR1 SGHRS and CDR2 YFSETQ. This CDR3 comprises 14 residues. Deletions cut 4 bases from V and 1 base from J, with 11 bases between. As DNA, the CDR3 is TGCGCCAGCAGCGCCGGACACAGGAACACTGAAGCTTTCTTT. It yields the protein CASSAGHRNTEAFF.

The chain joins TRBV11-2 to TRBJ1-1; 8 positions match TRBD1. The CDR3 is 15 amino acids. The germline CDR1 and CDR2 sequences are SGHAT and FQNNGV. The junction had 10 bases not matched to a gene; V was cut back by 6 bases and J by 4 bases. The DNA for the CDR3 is TGTGCCAGCAGGGACAGGGAACTTCCGGGCACTGAAGCTTTCTTT. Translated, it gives CASRDRELPGTEAFF.

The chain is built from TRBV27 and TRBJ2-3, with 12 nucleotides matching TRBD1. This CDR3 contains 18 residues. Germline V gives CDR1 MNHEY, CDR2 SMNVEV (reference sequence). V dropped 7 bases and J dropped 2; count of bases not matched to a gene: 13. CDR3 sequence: CASKIFGTGGGLTDTQYF. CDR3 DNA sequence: TGTGCCAGCAAGATTTTCGGGACAGGGGGCGGCCTCACAGATACGCAGTATTTT.

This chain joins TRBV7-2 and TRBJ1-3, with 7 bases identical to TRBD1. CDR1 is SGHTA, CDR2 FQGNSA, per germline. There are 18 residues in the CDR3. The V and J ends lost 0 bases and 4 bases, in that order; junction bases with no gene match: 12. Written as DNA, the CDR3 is TGTGCCAGCAGCTTAGCGCCTATCCAGGGGGGAGTAGGAAACACCATATATTTT. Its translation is CASSLAPIQGGVGNTIYF.

CDR3 DNA: TGTGCCAGCAGTGAAGCCTGGACAGGGCTGTCATGGGCTTTCTTT. Its translation: CASSEAWTGLSWAFF. The chain carries TRBV6-1 and TRBJ1-1, with 8 bases that match TRBD1. The CDR3 length is 15 residues. CDR1 MNHNS and CDR2 SASEGT come from the germline V gene. V lost 0 bases and J lost 11; bases outside the gene matches: 11.

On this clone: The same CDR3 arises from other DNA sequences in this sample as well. The CDR3 region is CASSRGQGARGTEAFF. The DNA for the CDR3 is TGTGCCAGCAGCCGCGGGCAGGGGGCCCGAGGGACTGAAGCTTTCTTT. The chain joins TRBV7-8 to TRBJ1-1, with 8 bases identical to TRBD1. The germline CDR1 and CDR2 sequences are SGHVS and FQNEAQ. After removal of 5 bases from V and 5 bases from J, the junction contained 13 bases not matched to a gene. The CDR3 contains 16 residues.

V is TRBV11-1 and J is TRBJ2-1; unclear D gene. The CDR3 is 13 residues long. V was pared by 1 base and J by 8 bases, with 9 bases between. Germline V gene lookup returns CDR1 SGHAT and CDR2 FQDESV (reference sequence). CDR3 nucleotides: TGTGCCAGCAGCTTAGTGCGATCCCATGAGCAGTTCTTC. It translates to CASSLVRSHEQFF.